The subject of this entry is one T cell receptor beta chain. Its antigen is not identified. Assay used: immunoSEQ multiplex PCR; TCRdb lists only in-frame clones, some missing. The profile shows 95,000 to 110,000 clones, around 86% of them singletons. The data are from a study of T cell clones after liver transplantation. Looking at the study overall: Tolerant meant at least one year fully off immunosuppression without liver enzymes above twice normal. Study results and limitations: Rather than being deleted, graft donor-reactive T cells may have moved into the graft.

Sorting of unstimulated PBMCs yielded separate CD3+CD4+ and CD3+CD8+ fractions. V was shortened by 4 bases and J by 3 bases, with 9 bases between the two germline ends. Germline assignment: CDR1 SGHVS and CDR2 FQNEAQ. The CDR3 covers 13 residues. This specimen consisted of CD4+ T cells from blood, obtained before liver transplant. This receptor was obtained from a human donor who received a liver transplant. The chain is built from TRBV7-8 and TRBJ1-1, with D unresolved. This CDR3 is CASSSKRDTEAFF. For the CDR3, the DNA is TGTGCCAGCAGCTCGAAAAGGGACACTGAAGCTTTCTTT.